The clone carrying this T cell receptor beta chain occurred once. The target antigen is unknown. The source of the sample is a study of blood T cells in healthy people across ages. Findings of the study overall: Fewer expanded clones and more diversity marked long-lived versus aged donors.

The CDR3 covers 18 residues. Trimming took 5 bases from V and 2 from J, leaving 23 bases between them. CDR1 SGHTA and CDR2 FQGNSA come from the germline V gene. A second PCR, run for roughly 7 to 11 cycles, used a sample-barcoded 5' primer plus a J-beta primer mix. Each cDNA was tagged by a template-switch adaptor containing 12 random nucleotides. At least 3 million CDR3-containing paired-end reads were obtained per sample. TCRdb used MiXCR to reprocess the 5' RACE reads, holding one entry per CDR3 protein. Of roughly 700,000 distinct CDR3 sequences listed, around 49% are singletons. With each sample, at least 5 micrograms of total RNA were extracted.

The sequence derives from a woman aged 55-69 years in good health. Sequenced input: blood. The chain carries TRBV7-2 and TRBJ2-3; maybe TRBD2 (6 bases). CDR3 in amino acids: CASSPEQEGRIYTDTQYF. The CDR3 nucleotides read TGTGCCAGCAGCCCCGAGCAGGAGGGTAGAATATACACAGATACGCAGTATTTT.